The 29 T cell receptor beta chains in this list originate from one sample, sequenced in a study of cytomegalovirus exposure and HLA in healthy donors. Assay: immunoSEQ multiplex PCR; the TCRdb copy retains only in-frame clones and omits some. The data show approximately 180,000 clones, roughly 82% seen once. Sequenced sample: PBMCs. These receptors were obtained from a woman between 18 and 30 years old in good health and CMV-seronegative.

The gene calls are TRBV5-1 and TRBJ2-5, with D perhaps matching TRBD2 (6 bases). CDR3 length: 13 amino acids. V lost 2 bases and J 5 bases, leaving 10 bases between the germline ends. From germline, CDR1 is SGHRS and CDR2 YFSETQ. The DNA for the CDR3 is TGCGCCAGCAGCTTTCCCGGGGGTGAGACCCAGTACTTC. Its protein is CASSFPGGETQYF.

The chain is built from TRBV30 and TRBJ1-1, with 9 positions matching TRBD1. The length of the CDR3 is 15 residues. Germline lookup yields CDR1 GTSNPN and CDR2 SVGIG (reference sequence). V lost 2 bases, J lost 4 bases, and 8 bases stayed unmatched. The CDR3 is CAWSSDRGGGTEAFF. Written as DNA, the CDR3 is TGTGCCTGGAGTTCGGACAGGGGAGGTGGCACTGAAGCTTTCTTT.

This chain connects TRBV5-1 to TRBJ1-4; D gene unclear. Germline V gene data show CDR1 as SGHRS and CDR2 as YFSETQ. The CDR3 is made up of 16 amino acids. The V gene lost 0 bases and the J gene lost 8 bases, with 17 bases spanning the gap. CDR3: CASSLEVRESGEKLFF. For the CDR3, the DNA is TGCGCCAGCAGCTTGGAGGTGAGGGAGAGTGGCGAAAAACTGTTTTTT.

The CDR3 spells CASRGTSGSGVLGQYF. DNA for the CDR3: TGTGCCAGTAGGGGGACTAGCGGGAGTGGGGTTTTGGGGCAGTATTTT. The gene calls are TRBV19 and TRBJ2-3; the match to TRBD2 covers 14 bases. This CDR3 contains 16 residues. The V and J ends lost 6 bases and 11 bases, in that order; junction bases with no gene match: 13. The germline gives CDR1 LNHDA, CDR2 SQIVND (reference sequence). The full variable domain, in which reference TRBV19 and TRBJ2-3 provide the parts outside the CDR3, is DGGITQSPKYLFRKEGQNVTLSCEQNLNHDAMYWYRQDPGQGLRLIYYSQIVNDFQKGDIAEGYSVSREKKESFPLTVTSAQKNPTAFYLCASRGTSGSGVLGQYFGPGTRLTVL.

CDR3 amino acids: CASRGGDGYTF. The CDR3 DNA sequence: TGTGCCAGCAGAGGGGGGGATGGCTACACCTTC. The chain has TRBV2 and TRBJ1-2, with a possible D match to TRBD1 (6 bases). V lost 6 bases to trimming and J lost 6 bases, with 8 bases between them. CDR3 length equals 11 residues. Germline-derived CDR1 and CDR2 are SNHLY and FYNNEI. Looking up the rest from reference TRBV2 and TRBJ1-2 gives the full variable domain: EPEVTQTPSHQVTQMGQEVILRCVPISNHLYFYWYRQILGQKVEFLVSFYNNEISEKSEIFDDQFSVERPDGSNFTLKIRSTKLEDSAMYFCASRGGDGYTFGSGTRLTVV.

This clone was detected once. The genes are TRBV28 and TRBJ2-1; D may be TRBD1 (6 bases). Germline V gene lookup returns CDR1 MDHEN and CDR2 SYDVKM. The V and J ends lost 3 bases and 4 bases respectively, with 16 bases between them. CDR3 length: 16 residues. CDR3 bases: TGTGCCAGCAGTTTGGACAGACTTGCATTTTACAATGAGCAGTTCTTC. It encodes CASSLDRLAFYNEQFF.

The V call is TRBV6-5, the J call TRBJ2-3; the D gene is possibly TRBD2 (6 bases). This CDR3 has 13 residues. The germline CDR1 and CDR2 sequences are MNHEY and SVGAGI. The V end lost 8 bases, the J end lost 6 bases, and 15 bases lay between the germline ends. Here the CDR3 reads CASRLQLADTQYF. The CDR3 DNA reads as TGTGCCAGCCGCTTGCAACTAGCCGATACGCAGTATTTT.

This chain joins TRBV7-9 and TRBJ1-1; D gene unclear. The CDR3 consists of 14 residues. CDR1 and CDR2 from the germline V gene are SEHNR and FQNEAQ (reference sequence). Trimming stripped 4 bases from V and 0 bases from J, with 9 bases between. The DNA of the CDR3 is TGTGCCAGCAGCTCACAGATGTTGAACACTGAAGCTTTCTTT. Residues: CASSSQMLNTEAFF. The full variable domain, its missing parts supplied by reference TRBV7-9 and TRBJ1-1, is DTGVSQNPRHKITKRGQNVTFRCDPISEHNRLYWYRQTLGQGPEFLTYFQNEAQLEKSRLLSDRFSAERPKGSFSTLEIQRTEQGDSAMYLCASSSQMLNTEAFFGQGTRLTVV.

The rearrangement joins TRBV9 to TRBJ2-7; possible D gene TRBD2, 5 bases. Germline-derived CDR1 and CDR2 are SGDLS and YYNGEE. Trimming removed 4 bases at V and 6 bases at J, with 23 bases between. The CDR3 extends over 16 amino acids. The CDR3 DNA reads as TGTGCCAGCAGCCCAATTTTGACCCAAAGACGGGGCGAGCAGTACTTC. This translates into CASSPILTQRRGEQYF.

This chain uses TRBV7-8 with TRBJ2-3; the match to TRBD1 covers 7 bases. The junction had 4 bases not matched to a gene; V was cut back by 5 bases and J by 2 bases. Germline assignment: CDR1 SGHVS and CDR2 FQNEAQ. This CDR3 spans 14 amino acids. The CDR3 sequence: CASSPDRITDTQYF. CDR3 coding DNA: TGTGCCAGCAGCCCGGACAGGATCACAGATACGCAGTATTTT.

The chain couples TRBV9 to TRBJ1-1, with TRBD1 identical over 12 bases. From germline, CDR1 is SGDLS and CDR2 YYNGEE. V lost 0 bases and J lost 4; bases outside the gene matches: 13. This CDR3 spans 19 amino acids. The CDR3 here is CASSVDTPGTGGASTEAFF. The CDR3 coding sequence is TGTGCCAGCAGCGTAGATACCCCCGGGACAGGGGGCGCAAGCACTGAAGCTTTCTTT. Supplemented by reference TRBV9 and TRBJ1-1, the full variable domain reads DSGVTQTPKHLITATGQRVTLRCSPRSGDLSVYWYQQSLDQGLQFLIQYYNGEERAKGNILERFSAQQFPDLHSELNLSSLELGDSALYFCASSVDTPGTGGASTEAFFGQGTRLTVV.

CDR3 nucleotide sequence: TGTGCCAGTAGTATTCGGACAGGCGCCGGCGAGCAGTACTTC. The encoded protein is CASSIRTGAGEQYF. The chain links TRBV19 to TRBJ2-7, with 7 bases that match TRBD1. CDR1 is LNHDA and CDR2 is SQIVND in the germline V gene (reference sequence). The junction had 8 bases not matched to a gene; V was cut back by 3 bases and J by 6 bases. The CDR3 is 14 amino acids.

This clone has a single count. V and J are TRBV27 and TRBJ1-6, with D possibly being TRBD1 (6 bases). CDR1 is MNHEY, CDR2 SMNVEV, per germline (reference sequence). V gave up 4 bases and J gave up 7 bases, with 14 bases separating them. The CDR3 contains 15 residues. CDR3 DNA: TGTGCCAGCAGTTCAGGGGCCTTATGGAATTCACCCCTCCACTTT. As protein: CASSSGALWNSPLHF.

The chain uses TRBV29-1 and TRBJ2-7; TRBD1 aligns across 7 bases. Germline assignment: CDR1 SQVTM and CDR2 ANQGSEA. CDR3 size: 14 residues. Losses at the gene ends were 2 bases for V and 1 base for J; bases not matched to a gene: 5. The CDR3, as DNA: TGCAGCGTTGAACGAACAGGGGAATCCTACGAGCAGTACTTC. It encodes CSVERTGESYEQYF.

This clone was counted a few times. The chain recombines TRBV29-1 with TRBJ1-3; TRBD1 aligns across 7 bases. CDR3 length: 12 amino acids. The V gene's germline CDR1 is SQVTM and CDR2 ANQGSEA. J lost 2 bases, V lost 8 bases, and 3 bases had no gene match. Here the CDR3 reads CSYTGAGNTIYF. DNA for the CDR3: TGCAGCTACACAGGGGCTGGAAACACCATATATTTT.

The chain couples TRBV7-9 to TRBJ1-4; 9 bases fit TRBD1. The CDR3 sequence is 17 residues long. V was pared by 5 bases and J by 4 bases, with 11 bases of the junction left unmatched. Germline CDR1 reads SEHNR; CDR2 reads FQNEAQ (reference sequence). The CDR3 protein is CASSRMKTGGINEKLFF. In nucleotides, the CDR3 is TGTGCCAGCAGCCGAATGAAGACAGGGGGGATTAATGAAAAACTGTTTTTT.

V gene TRBV5-1 combines with J gene TRBJ2-7, with TRBD1 as a possible D gene (5 bases). This CDR3 has 13 residues. Trimming took 5 bases from V and 5 from J, leaving 14 bases between them. From germline, CDR1 is SGHRS and CDR2 YFSETQ. CDR3: CASRHPPTDEQYF. In nucleotides, the CDR3 is TGCGCCAGCAGACATCCCCCGACAGACGAGCAGTACTTC.

This chain links TRBV2 with TRBJ2-7, with TRBD1 identical over 9 bases. J gave up 4 bases and V 11 bases, and 12 bases lay outside the gene matches. Looked up from germline, CDR1 is SNHLY and CDR2 is FYNNEI. The CDR3 has 14 amino acids. CDR3 amino acids: CAVLTRGQGYEQYF. The CDR3 DNA follows: TGTGCCGTCTTAACCCGGGGACAGGGATACGAGCAGTACTTC. The complete variable domain, with remaining parts taken from reference TRBV2 and TRBJ2-7, reads EPEVTQTPSHQVTQMGQEVILRCVPISNHLYFYWYRQILGQKVEFLVSFYNNEISEKSEIFDDQFSVERPDGSNFTLKIRSTKLEDSAMYFCAVLTRGQGYEQYFGPGTRLTVT.

The rearrangement links TRBV18 to TRBJ2-5; D remains unclear. CDR3 length: 16 residues. Trimming removed 3 bases from V and 5 bases from J, with 19 bases in between. Per germline, CDR1 KGHSH and CDR2 LQKENI. The CDR3 DNA follows: TGTGCCAGCTCACCCTATTTTAACTCCCCCGGGGAGACCCAGTACTTC. It translates to CASSPYFNSPGETQYF.

Regarding this clone: Other nucleotide sequences in the sample specify the same CDR3. The genes are TRBV30 and TRBJ2-3; 8 bases are shared with TRBD1. Germline assignment: CDR1 GTSNPN and CDR2 SVGIG (reference sequence). V lost 0 bases to trimming and J lost 1 base; unmatched junction nucleotides: 0. The length of the CDR3 is 14 residues. As DNA, the CDR3 is TGTGCCTGGAGTGTACAGGGGGGCACAGATACGCAGTATTTT. This encodes CAWSVQGGTDTQYF.

The chain uses TRBV28 and TRBJ2-7, with 10 positions matching TRBD1. Germline-derived CDR1 and CDR2 are MDHEN and SYDVKM. This CDR3 contains 14 residues. V dropped 3 bases and J dropped 7; count of bases not matched to a gene: 6. For the CDR3, the DNA is TGTGCCAGCAGTTTGGGGGACAGGGGCGGAGAGCAGTACTTC. Protein product: CASSLGDRGGEQYF.

The chain couples TRBV28 to TRBJ1-2; D perhaps matches TRBD1 (5 bases). Germline assignment: CDR1 MDHEN and CDR2 SYDVKM. The CDR3 has 17 amino acids. Between the trimmed V and J ends, which lost 6 bases and 0 bases, there was a span of 20 bases. Here the CDR3 DNA reads TGTGCCAGCAGCACGGGGGAGGGAGGAGTAGCTAACTATGGCTACACCTTC. It specifies CASSTGEGGVANYGYTF.

The CDR3 DNA reads as TGTGCCAGCAGTGAAGCATCGGGTGGGTATGGCTACACCTTC. This codes for CASSEASGGYGYTF. This chain uses TRBV6-1 with TRBJ1-2; D not certain. From germline, CDR1 is MNHNS and CDR2 SASEGT. The length of the CDR3 is 14 residues. V was cut by 0 bases and J by 5 bases, with 10 bases left in between.

The chain links TRBV18 to TRBJ1-2; D uncertain. V shed 0 bases and J shed 2 bases, with 7 bases lying between them. Germline V gives CDR1 KGHSH, CDR2 LQKENI. The CDR3 totals 14 residues. Written as DNA, the CDR3 is TGTGCCAGCTCACCACCTGTCAAAAACTATGGCTACACCTTC. This codes for CASSPPVKNYGYTF.

The chain is built from TRBV10-3 and TRBJ1-1, with a tentative D call TRBD1 (6 bases). V was pared by 7 bases and J by 0 bases, with 12 bases between. CDR1 is ENHRY and CDR2 is SYGVKD in the germline V gene. CDR3 size: 14 residues. The CDR3 protein is CAITTGSLNTEAFF. In DNA form, the CDR3 reads TGTGCCATCACCACAGGGTCCCTGAACACTGAAGCTTTCTTT.

The chain employs TRBV6-6 and TRBJ1-2, with TRBD1 identical over 7 bases. In germline, CDR1 is MNHNY, CDR2 SVGAGI (reference sequence). The CDR3 totals 15 residues. The V and J ends lost 2 bases and 3 bases, in that order; junction bases with no gene match: 6. CDR3 DNA: TGTGCCAGCAGTTACGTGTCCAGGGGGGACTATGGCTACACCTTC. This translates into CASSYVSRGDYGYTF.

The chain is built from TRBV5-1 and TRBJ1-1; maybe TRBD1 (5 bases). The CDR3 consists of 14 residues. The ends were cut back, 2 bases at V and 1 base at J, with 9 bases in the middle. The germline V gene encodes CDR1 SGHRS and CDR2 YFSETQ. The CDR3 DNA reads TGCGCCAGCAGCTTTTCGACAGAGAACACTGAAGCTTTCTTT. It translates to CASSFSTENTEAFF. Full variable domain (missing parts from reference TRBV5-1 and TRBJ1-1): KAGVTQTPRYLIKTRGQQVTLSCSPISGHRSVSWYQQTPGQGLQFLFEYFSETQRNKGNFPGRFSGRQFSNSRSEMNVSTLELGDSALYLCASSFSTENTEAFFGQGTRLTVV.

The chain joins TRBV27 to TRBJ1-2, with 7 positions matching TRBD1. V lost 7 bases to trimming and J lost 8 bases; unmatched junction nucleotides: 10. The V gene's germline CDR1 is MNHEY and CDR2 SMNVEV (reference sequence). The CDR3 totals 13 residues. The CDR3 region has the DNA TGTGCCAGCACCTCAAGGGGGCGTGAAGGCTACACCTTC. It specifies CASTSRGREGYTF.

The V and J genes are TRBV14 and TRBJ2-3; TRBD2 agrees at 11 bases. Looked up from germline, CDR1 is SGHDN and CDR2 is FVKESK. CDR3 size: 16 residues. J gave up 3 bases and V 0 bases, and 2 bases lay outside the gene matches. CDR3 sequence reads: CASSQDRLAGTDTQYF. The DNA for the CDR3 is TGTGCCAGCAGCCAAGATCGACTAGCGGGGACAGATACGCAGTATTTT. Based on the CDR3 plus reference TRBV14 and TRBJ2-3, the full variable domain is EAGVTQFPSHSVIEKGQTVTLRCDPISGHDNLYWYRRVMGKEIKFLLHFVKESKQDESGMPNNRFLAERTGGTYSTLKVQPAELEDSGVYFCASSQDRLAGTDTQYFGPGTRLTVL.